These 27 T cell receptor beta chains were all obtained from the same sample, sequenced in a study of shared clonotypes between healthy human individuals. TCRdb's table, derived via immunoSEQ multiplex PCR, lists solely in-frame clones and lacks some. This sample carries some 2,500,000 clones, about 90% of them seen once, and the ten largest clones take around 0.38%. The sample was naive CD4+ T cells from PBMCs. As for subset: CD45RA+ positively selected. All receptors come from a man younger than 35 in good health. Some clones in this sample may be carry-over from other donors' samples.

The rearrangement links TRBV2 to TRBJ2-7; 15 bases are shared with TRBD2. With 6 bases clipped from V and 6 bases from J, the junction kept 6 bases outside the gene matches. The CDR3 covers 15 residues. CDR1 is SNHLY and CDR2 is FYNNEI in the germline V gene. The CDR3 spells CASRGGLAGGGEQYF. In nucleotides, the CDR3 is TGTGCCAGCAGGGGAGGACTAGCGGGAGGGGGCGAGCAGTACTTC.

The gene calls are TRBV18 and TRBJ2-5; D gene unclear. V dropped 3 bases and J dropped 3 bases, with 11 bases sitting between them. This CDR3 region has 14 residues. Germline-derived CDR1 and CDR2 are KGHSH and LQKENI. The CDR3 sequence: CASSPLTAEETQYF. In nucleotides, the CDR3 is TGTGCCAGCTCACCTTTGACGGCAGAAGAGACCCAGTACTTC.

Here the CDR3 DNA reads TGCAGCGTTGAGGGACCTTACTCCTACGAGCAGTACTTC. As protein: CSVEGPYSYEQYF. The chain is built from TRBV29-1 and TRBJ2-7, with D possibly being TRBD1 or TRBD2 (5 bases each). The CDR3 consists of 13 residues. The germline V and J ends were trimmed by 3 bases and 0 bases, with 9 bases remaining between them. The germline gives CDR1 SQVTM, CDR2 ANQGSEA.

This clone occurred once. CDR3 bases: TGTGCCAGTAGTAGGGCGCGGGGGCCCTATGGCTACACCTTC. Protein sequence: CASSRARGPYGYTF. The genes are TRBV19 and TRBJ1-2; D perhaps matches TRBD1 (6 bases). CDR3 length: 14 amino acids. Germline CDR1 is LNHDA and CDR2 is SQIVND (reference sequence). V lost 4 bases and J 4 bases, leaving 13 bases between the germline ends.

The V call is TRBV30, the J call TRBJ1-5; 8 positions agree with TRBD1. The J segment lost 1 base and the V segment lost 0 bases, leaving 11 bases of the junction unmatched. Germline loops: CDR1 GTSNPN, CDR2 SVGIG (reference sequence). CDR3 size: 18 residues. The CDR3 DNA reads as TGTGCCTGGAGTGTACGGGGTTGGGGACAGGACAGCAATCAGCCCCAGCATTTT. The encoded protein is CAWSVRGWGQDSNQPQHF.

This sequence joins TRBV4-1 and TRBJ1-5; no reliable D call. Germline V gene sequence: CDR1 MGHRA, CDR2 YSYEKL. The CDR3 totals 17 residues. V dropped 3 bases and J dropped 1 base, with 16 bases sitting between them. The CDR3 nucleotides read TGCGCCAGCAGCCACGCCGCCGGGATTATAAGCAATCAGCCCCAGCATTTT. Protein: CASSHAAGIISNQPQHF.

Comments on this clone: This sample also contains other DNA sequences that code for the same CDR3. The J gene is TRBJ2-1, the V gene TRBV5-1, with D possibly matching TRBD1 (6 bases). The CDR3 consists of 12 residues. V lost 3 bases and J lost 7, with 8 bases in between. Germline V gene data show CDR1 as SGHRS and CDR2 as YFSETQ. CDR3 DNA sequence: TGCGCCAGCAGCTCACAGGGTAATGAGCAGTTCTTC. Translated, it gives CASSSQGNEQFF.

This chain links TRBV29-1 with TRBJ2-7; D unresolved. This CDR3 comprises 18 residues. Trimming pared 2 bases from V and 2 bases from J, leaving 25 bases between. Germline V gene lookup returns CDR1 SQVTM and CDR2 ANQGSEA. Here the CDR3 reads CSVETPRAKGHAAYEQYF. The CDR3 DNA sequence: TGCAGCGTTGAAACCCCCAGAGCGAAGGGCCACGCTGCCTACGAGCAGTACTTC.

This clone was found a few times. The gene calls are TRBV5-4 and TRBJ1-5, with no clear D. Deletions cut 1 base from V and 6 bases from J, with 5 bases between. Germline V gene sequence: CDR1 SGHNT, CDR2 YYREEE (reference sequence). CDR3 length: 12 residues. The chain's CDR3 is CASSLWGQPQHF. CDR3 DNA sequence: TGTGCCAGCAGCTTGTGGGGTCAGCCCCAGCATTTT.

The chain couples TRBV6-5 to TRBJ2-2; D gene ambiguous. There are 14 residues in the CDR3. The V gene lost 0 bases and the J gene lost 4 bases, with 6 bases spanning the gap. Germline V gives CDR1 MNHEY, CDR2 SVGAGI. The CDR3 nucleotides read TGTGCCAGCAGTTACTCTTACCGCACCGGGGAGCTGTTTTTT. Its protein product is CASSYSYRTGELFF.

This chain joins TRBV5-1 and TRBJ2-7; 7 bases fit TRBD2. Unmatched junction bases numbered 5, after V lost 0 bases and J lost 5 bases. From germline, CDR1 is SGHRS and CDR2 YFSETQ. The CDR3 has 14 residues. The CDR3 loop reads CASSLVGGVHEQYF. For the CDR3, the DNA is TGCGCCAGCAGCTTGGTTGGGGGGGTCCACGAGCAGTACTTC. The whole variable domain, filled in from reference TRBV5-1 and TRBJ2-7, reads KAGVTQTPRYLIKTRGQQVTLSCSPISGHRSVSWYQQTPGQGLQFLFEYFSETQRNKGNFPGRFSGRQFSNSRSEMNVSTLELGDSALYLCASSLVGGVHEQYFGPGTRLTVT.

This chain joins TRBV7-2 and TRBJ2-5, with unresolved D. Trimming left V 1 base short and J 2 bases short, with 8 bases between. The V gene's germline CDR1 is SGHTA and CDR2 FQGNSA. The CDR3 sequence is 14 residues long. CDR3: CASSLETAQETQYF. As DNA, the CDR3 is TGTGCCAGCAGCTTAGAGACCGCGCAAGAGACCCAGTACTTC.

CDR3 protein: CASTVPGQGNYGYTF. CDR3 DNA: TGTGCCAGCACCGTCCCGGGGCAGGGGAACTATGGCTACACCTTC. This chain connects TRBV28 to TRBJ1-2; tentatively, D is TRBD1 (6 bases). Trimming shortened V by 7 bases and J by 2 bases, and 17 bases separated the two germline ends. The CDR3 runs to 15 residues. CDR1 MDHEN and CDR2 SYDVKM come from the germline V gene.

The genes are TRBV15 and TRBJ1-1; D is ambiguous. Germline-derived CDR1 and CDR2 are LNHNV and YYDKDF (reference sequence). This CDR3 region has 13 residues. V was cut by 2 bases and J by 5 bases, with 9 bases left in between. The CDR3 protein is CATSRLLGTEAFF. The CDR3 DNA reads as TGTGCCACCAGCAGACTTTTGGGAACTGAAGCTTTCTTT.

The chain uses TRBV2 and TRBJ1-4; no definite D call. V lost 3 bases to trimming and J lost 0 bases, with 8 bases between them. Germline CDR1 SNHLY, CDR2 FYNNEI. This CDR3 contains 15 residues. This CDR3 reads CASSDTRATNEKLFF. CDR3 coding DNA: TGTGCCAGCAGTGATACGAGGGCAACTAATGAAAAACTGTTTTTT. Supplemented by reference TRBV2 and TRBJ1-4, the full variable domain reads EPEVTQTPSHQVTQMGQEVILRCVPISNHLYFYWYRQILGQKVEFLVSFYNNEISEKSEIFDDQFSVERPDGSNFTLKIRSTKLEDSAMYFCASSDTRATNEKLFFGSGTQLSVL.

This chain uses TRBV6-5 with TRBJ2-7, with a weak D call TRBD1 (6 bases). The CDR3 consists of 13 residues. V lost 6 bases to trimming and J lost 3 bases, with 12 bases between them. Germline V gives CDR1 MNHEY, CDR2 SVGAGI. CDR3 in amino acids: CASSSGTSYEQYF. CDR3 DNA sequence: TGTGCCAGCAGCTCCGGGACAAGCTACGAGCAGTACTTC.

The V and J genes are TRBV2 and TRBJ1-6; no clear D gene. Deletions cut 6 bases from V and 0 bases from J, with 9 bases between. Looked up from germline, CDR1 is SNHLY and CDR2 is FYNNEI. The CDR3 extends over 15 amino acids. CDR3 nucleotide sequence: TGTGCCAGCAGCGGGTCCGGCTCCTATAATTCACCCCTCCACTTT. This translates into CASSGSGSYNSPLHF.

V and J are TRBV4-3 and TRBJ1-4; weak D call: TRBD1 (5 bases). Germline V CDR1 and CDR2: LGHNA, YSLEER. The CDR3 consists of 16 residues. V was trimmed by 1 base and J by 8 bases, leaving 17 bases between them. CDR3 residues: CASSQGAGRGLEKLFF. In DNA, the CDR3 is TGCGCCAGCAGCCAAGGTGCAGGGCGCGGGTTGGAAAAACTGTTTTTT.

With respect to this clone: In the same sample, other DNA sequences code for this CDR3. The V call is TRBV18, the J call TRBJ2-5, with D perhaps matching TRBD2 (6 bases). From germline, CDR1 is KGHSH and CDR2 LQKENI. The CDR3 covers 14 residues. Trimming took 2 bases from V and 1 from J, leaving 8 bases between them. CDR3: CASSPTGVQETQYF. The CDR3 DNA follows: TGTGCCAGCTCACCAACGGGAGTCCAAGAGACCCAGTACTTC.

V usage is TRBV9 and J usage is TRBJ2-3; D is perhaps TRBD1 (6 bases). This CDR3 contains 15 residues. V was shortened by 4 bases and J by 1 base, with 13 bases between the two germline ends. Germline V lookup: CDR1 SGDLS, CDR2 YYNGEE. The CDR3 here is CASSLDRTRTDTQYF. CDR3 DNA sequence: TGTGCCAGCAGCTTAGACAGGACCCGCACAGATACGCAGTATTTT.

The V and J genes are TRBV18 and TRBJ2-2, with D maybe TRBD1 (7 bases). Germline V gene data show CDR1 as KGHSH and CDR2 as LQKENI. CDR3 length: 17 residues. V lost 2 bases, J lost 5 bases, and 18 bases lay in between. CDR3 in amino acids: CASSPRMEGARTGELFF. CDR3 DNA: TGTGCCAGCTCACCAAGGATGGAGGGGGCGCGGACCGGGGAGCTGTTTTTT.

This clone appeared once. The chain employs TRBV28 and TRBJ2-7; 9 bases agree with TRBD1. Germline V gene lookup returns CDR1 MDHEN and CDR2 SYDVKM. Germline trimming cut 6 bases from V and 4 bases from J; bases unmatched to any gene: 13. This CDR3 contains 16 residues. CDR3 region: CASRGAGGQGGYEQYF. The CDR3 bases are TGTGCCAGCAGAGGGGCTGGGGGACAGGGCGGGTACGAGCAGTACTTC.

The chain joins TRBV2 to TRBJ1-2; 9 nucleotides line up with TRBD1. The germline V gene encodes CDR1 SNHLY and CDR2 FYNNEI. This CDR3 is 13 amino acids long. The ends lost 6 bases at V and 5 bases at J; junction bases unmatched: 4. The CDR3 nucleotides are TGTGCCAGCAGAGCCGGGACAGGGTATGGCTACACCTTC. This codes for CASRAGTGYGYTF.

About this clone itself: No conserved phenylalanine or tryptophan ends this CDR3, so it is likely a read error. The DNA is omitted, as the CDR3 cannot be located on it reliably, and the CDR3 follows TCRdb's listing. The V gene is TRBV5-1, the J gene TRBJ2-7; the table calls TRBD2, which could not be checked here. The CDR3 is 13 residues long, counting both termini. The germline gives CDR1 SGHRS, CDR2 YFSETQ. This CDR3 reads CASSFTSGRPGKY.

V usage is TRBV9 and J usage is TRBJ2-3; 10 bases fit TRBD1. The length of the CDR3 is 16 residues. Germline V lookup: CDR1 SGDLS, CDR2 YYNGEE. The V and J ends lost 4 bases and 6 bases, in that order; junction bases with no gene match: 11. CDR3 loop: CASSRAGQGSSDTQYF. The CDR3, as DNA: TGTGCCAGCAGCCGCGCGGGACAGGGGAGTTCGGATACGCAGTATTTT.

Note on this clone: Other DNA sequences in the same sample also yield this CDR3. The genes are TRBV6-5 and TRBJ2-7; 9 bases line up with TRBD1. V lost 2 bases to trimming and J lost 2 bases; unmatched junction nucleotides: 1. This CDR3 has 14 residues. Germline CDR1 is MNHEY and CDR2 is SVGAGI. The CDR3 DNA reads as TGTGCCAGCAGTTACGGGACAGGGACCTACGAGCAGTACTTC. Translating gives CASSYGTGTYEQYF.

Points on this clone: The same CDR3 also results from other DNA sequences found in this sample. The CDR3 nucleotides are TGCGCCAGCAGCTTGGGAAGCGGGAGGGGCAATGAGCAGTTCTTC. Translating it yields CASSLGSGRGNEQFF. The V and J genes are TRBV5-1 and TRBJ2-1; 10 nucleotides match TRBD2. The CDR3 extends over 15 amino acids. Germline assignment: CDR1 SGHRS and CDR2 YFSETQ. V lost 0 bases and J lost 6; bases outside the gene matches: 3.